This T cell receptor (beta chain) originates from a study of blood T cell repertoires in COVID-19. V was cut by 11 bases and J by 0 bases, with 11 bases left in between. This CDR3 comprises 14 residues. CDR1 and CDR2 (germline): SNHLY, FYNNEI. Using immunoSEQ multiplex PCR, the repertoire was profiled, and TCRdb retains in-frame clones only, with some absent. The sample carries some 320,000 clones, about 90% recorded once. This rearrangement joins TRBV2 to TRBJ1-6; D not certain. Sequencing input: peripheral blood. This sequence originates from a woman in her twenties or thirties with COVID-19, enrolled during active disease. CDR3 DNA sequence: TGTGCCGGTGGAGTAGACTCCTATAATTCACCCCTCCACTTT. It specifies CAGGVDSYNSPLHF.